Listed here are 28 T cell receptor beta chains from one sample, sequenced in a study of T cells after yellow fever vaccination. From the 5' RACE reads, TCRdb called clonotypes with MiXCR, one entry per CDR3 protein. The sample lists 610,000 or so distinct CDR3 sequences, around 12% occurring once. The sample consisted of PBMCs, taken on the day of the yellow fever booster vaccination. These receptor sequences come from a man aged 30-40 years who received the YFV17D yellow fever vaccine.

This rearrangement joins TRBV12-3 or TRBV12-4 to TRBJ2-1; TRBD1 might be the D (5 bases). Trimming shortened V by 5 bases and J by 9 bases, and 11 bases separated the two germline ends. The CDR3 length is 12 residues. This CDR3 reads CASSPVGPEQFF. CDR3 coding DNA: TGTGCCAGCAGTCCCGTGGGGCCTGAGCAGTTCTTC.

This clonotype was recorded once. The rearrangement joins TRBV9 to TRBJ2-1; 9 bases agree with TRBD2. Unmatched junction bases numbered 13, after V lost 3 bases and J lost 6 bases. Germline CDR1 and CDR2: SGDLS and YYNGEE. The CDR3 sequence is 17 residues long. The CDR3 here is CASSAMGGLALTNEQFF. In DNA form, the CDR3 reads TGTGCCAGCAGCGCGATGGGTGGACTAGCGTTAACCAATGAGCAGTTCTTC.

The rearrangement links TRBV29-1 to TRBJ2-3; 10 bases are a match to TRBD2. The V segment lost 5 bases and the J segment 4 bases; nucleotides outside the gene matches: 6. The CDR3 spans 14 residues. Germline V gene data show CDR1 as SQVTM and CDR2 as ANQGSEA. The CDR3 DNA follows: TGCAGCGTTCTTCCTAGCGGGAGTTCAGATACGCAGTATTTT. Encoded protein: CSVLPSGSSDTQYF.

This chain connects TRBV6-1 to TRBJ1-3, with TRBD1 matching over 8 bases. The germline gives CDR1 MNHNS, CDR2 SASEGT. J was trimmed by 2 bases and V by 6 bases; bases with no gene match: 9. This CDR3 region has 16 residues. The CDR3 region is CASRTRSQGAGNTIYF. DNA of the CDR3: TGTGCCAGCAGAACACGATCACAGGGGGCTGGAAACACCATATATTTT.

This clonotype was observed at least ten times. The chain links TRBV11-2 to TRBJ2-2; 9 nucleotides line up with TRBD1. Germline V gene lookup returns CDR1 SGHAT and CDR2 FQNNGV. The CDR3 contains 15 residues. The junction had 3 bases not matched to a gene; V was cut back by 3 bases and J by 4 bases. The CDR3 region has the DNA TGTGCCAGCAGCTTGGGGACAGGGCGCACCGGGGAGCTGTTTTTT. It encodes CASSLGTGRTGELFF.

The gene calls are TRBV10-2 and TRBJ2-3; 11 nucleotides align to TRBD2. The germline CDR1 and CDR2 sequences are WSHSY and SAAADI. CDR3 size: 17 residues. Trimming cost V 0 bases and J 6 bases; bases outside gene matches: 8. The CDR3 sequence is CASSESRVAGGPDTQYF. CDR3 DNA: TGCGCCAGCAGTGAGTCAAGGGTAGCGGGAGGGCCTGATACGCAGTATTTT.

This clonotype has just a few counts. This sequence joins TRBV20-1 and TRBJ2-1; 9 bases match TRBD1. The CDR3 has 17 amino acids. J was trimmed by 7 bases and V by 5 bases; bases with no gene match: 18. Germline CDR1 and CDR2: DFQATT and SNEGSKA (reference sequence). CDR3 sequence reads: CSASGILRDRVSNEQFF. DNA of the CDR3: TGCAGTGCTTCGGGGATACTCCGGGACAGGGTTTCAAATGAGCAGTTCTTC.

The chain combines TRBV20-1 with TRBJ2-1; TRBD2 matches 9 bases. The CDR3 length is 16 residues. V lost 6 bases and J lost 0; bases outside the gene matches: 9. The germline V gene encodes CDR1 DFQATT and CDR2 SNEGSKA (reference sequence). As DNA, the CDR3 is TGCAGTGCGCCCAGACTAGCGGCGAGCTCCTACAATGAGCAGTTCTTC. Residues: CSAPRLAASSYNEQFF.

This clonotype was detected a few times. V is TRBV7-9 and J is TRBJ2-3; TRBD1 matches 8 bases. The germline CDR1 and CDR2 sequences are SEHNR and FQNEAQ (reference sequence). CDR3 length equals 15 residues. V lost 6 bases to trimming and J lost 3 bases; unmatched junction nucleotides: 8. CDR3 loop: CASSWPTGVTDTQYF. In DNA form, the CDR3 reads TGTGCCAGCAGTTGGCCGACAGGGGTGACAGATACGCAGTATTTT.

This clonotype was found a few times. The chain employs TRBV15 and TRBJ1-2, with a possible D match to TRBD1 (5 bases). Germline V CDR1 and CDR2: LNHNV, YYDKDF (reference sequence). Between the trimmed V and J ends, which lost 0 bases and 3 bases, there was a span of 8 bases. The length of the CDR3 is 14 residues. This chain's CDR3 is CATSRDRGYYGYTF. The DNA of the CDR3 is TGTGCCACCAGCAGAGATCGGGGCTACTATGGCTACACCTTC.

As DNA, the CDR3 is TGTGCCTGGAGTGTAGCCGTTGGCTACACCTTC. Translating it yields CAWSVAVGYTF. The rearrangement links TRBV30 to TRBJ1-2, with D hard to call. Deletions cut 0 bases from V and 7 bases from J, with 6 bases between. CDR1 GTSNPN and CDR2 SVGIG come from the germline V gene (reference sequence). This CDR3 has 11 amino acids.

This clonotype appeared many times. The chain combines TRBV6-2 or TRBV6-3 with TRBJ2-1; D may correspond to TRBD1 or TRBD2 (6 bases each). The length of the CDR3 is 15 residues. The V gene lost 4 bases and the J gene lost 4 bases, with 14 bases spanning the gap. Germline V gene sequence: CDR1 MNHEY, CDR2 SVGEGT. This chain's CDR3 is CASSFSDSGYNEQFF. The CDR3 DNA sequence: TGTGCCAGCAGTTTCTCGGACAGCGGGTACAATGAGCAGTTCTTC.

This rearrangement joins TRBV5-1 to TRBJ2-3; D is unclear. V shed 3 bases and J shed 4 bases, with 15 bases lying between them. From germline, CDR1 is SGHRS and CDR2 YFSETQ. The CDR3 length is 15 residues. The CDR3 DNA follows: TGCGCCAGCAGCTCCCACGATCTCAGGTCAGATACGCAGTATTTT. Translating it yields CASSSHDLRSDTQYF. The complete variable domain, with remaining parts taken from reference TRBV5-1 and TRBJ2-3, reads KAGVTQTPRYLIKTRGQQVTLSCSPISGHRSVSWYQQTPGQGLQFLFEYFSETQRNKGNFPGRFSGRQFSNSRSEMNVSTLELGDSALYLCASSSHDLRSDTQYFGPGTRLTVL.

The CDR3 sequence: CASSGPRETQYF. DNA for the CDR3: TGTGCCAGCTCAGGGCCCCGCGAAACGCAGTATTTT. The chain uses TRBV7-2 and TRBJ2-3, with D tentatively TRBD1 (5 bases). V shed 8 bases and J shed 9 bases, with 15 bases lying between them. The CDR3 has 12 amino acids. Germline V gene lookup returns CDR1 SGHTA and CDR2 FQGNSA.

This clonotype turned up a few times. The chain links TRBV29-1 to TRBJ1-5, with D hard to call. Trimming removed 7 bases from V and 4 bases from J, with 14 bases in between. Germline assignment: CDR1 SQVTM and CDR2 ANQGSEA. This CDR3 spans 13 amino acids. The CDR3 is CSALSGINQPQHF. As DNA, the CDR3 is TGCAGCGCATTATCTGGTATTAATCAGCCCCAGCATTTT.

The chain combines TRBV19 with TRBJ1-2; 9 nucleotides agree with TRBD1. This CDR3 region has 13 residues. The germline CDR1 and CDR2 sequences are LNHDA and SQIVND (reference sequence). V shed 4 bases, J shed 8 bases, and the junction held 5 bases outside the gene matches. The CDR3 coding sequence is TGTGCCAGTAGTACATCGACAGGGGGGGGCTACACCTTC. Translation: CASSTSTGGGYTF.

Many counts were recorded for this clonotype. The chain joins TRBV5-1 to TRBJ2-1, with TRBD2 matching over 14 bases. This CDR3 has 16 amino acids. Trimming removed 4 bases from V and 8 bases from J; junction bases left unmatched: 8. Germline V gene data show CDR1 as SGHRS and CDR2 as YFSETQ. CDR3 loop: CASSGGTSGSIDEQFF. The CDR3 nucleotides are TGCGCCAGCAGCGGAGGGACTAGCGGGAGTATTGATGAGCAGTTCTTC. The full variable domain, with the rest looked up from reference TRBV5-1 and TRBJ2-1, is KAGVTQTPRYLIKTRGQQVTLSCSPISGHRSVSWYQQTPGQGLQFLFEYFSETQRNKGNFPGRFSGRQFSNSRSEMNVSTLELGDSALYLCASSGGTSGSIDEQFFGPGTRLTVL.

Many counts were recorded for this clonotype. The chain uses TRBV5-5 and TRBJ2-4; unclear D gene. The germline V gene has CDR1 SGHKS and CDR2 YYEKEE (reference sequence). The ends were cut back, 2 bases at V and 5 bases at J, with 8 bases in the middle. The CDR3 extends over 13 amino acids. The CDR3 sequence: CASSFWSENIQYF. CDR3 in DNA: TGTGCCAGCAGCTTTTGGTCCGAAAACATTCAGTACTTC.

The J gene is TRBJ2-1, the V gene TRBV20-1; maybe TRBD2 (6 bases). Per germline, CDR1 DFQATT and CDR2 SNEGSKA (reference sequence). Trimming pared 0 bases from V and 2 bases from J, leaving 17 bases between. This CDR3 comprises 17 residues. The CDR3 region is CSARDKSGERTYNEQFF. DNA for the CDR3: TGCAGTGCTAGAGACAAATCGGGGGAGCGGACCTACAATGAGCAGTTCTTC.

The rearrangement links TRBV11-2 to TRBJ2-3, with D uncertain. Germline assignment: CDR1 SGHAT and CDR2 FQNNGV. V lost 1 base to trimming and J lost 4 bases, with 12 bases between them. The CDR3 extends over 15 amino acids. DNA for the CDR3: TGTGCCAGCAGCTTAGGGTCGCAGAGCGCAGATACGCAGTATTTT. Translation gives CASSLGSQSADTQYF.

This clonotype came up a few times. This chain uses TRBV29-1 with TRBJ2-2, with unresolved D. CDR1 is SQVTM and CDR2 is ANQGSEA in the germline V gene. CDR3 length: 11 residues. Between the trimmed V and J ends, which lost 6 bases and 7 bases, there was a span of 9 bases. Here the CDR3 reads CSVHSGGELFF. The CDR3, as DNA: TGCAGCGTACACTCGGGCGGGGAGCTGTTTTTT.

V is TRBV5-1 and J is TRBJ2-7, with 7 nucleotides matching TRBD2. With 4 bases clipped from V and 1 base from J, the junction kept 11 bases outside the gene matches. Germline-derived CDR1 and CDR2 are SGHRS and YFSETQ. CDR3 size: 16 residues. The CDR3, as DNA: TGCGCCAGCAGCGTCGCAGGCGGGAGTACGTCCTACGAGCAGTACTTC. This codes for CASSVAGGSTSYEQYF. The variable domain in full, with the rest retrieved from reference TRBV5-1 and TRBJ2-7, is KAGVTQTPRYLIKTRGQQVTLSCSPISGHRSVSWYQQTPGQGLQFLFEYFSETQRNKGNFPGRFSGRQFSNSRSEMNVSTLELGDSALYLCASSVAGGSTSYEQYFGPGTRLTVT.

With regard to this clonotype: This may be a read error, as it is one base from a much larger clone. CDR3 residues: CASSVNRLGSSTEALF. DNA of the CDR3: TGTGCCAGCTCCGTGAACCGGTTGGGTTCTAGCACTGAAGCTCTCTTT. The gene calls are TRBV18 and TRBJ1-1; D remains ambiguous. This CDR3 has 16 amino acids. The germline gives CDR1 KGHSH, CDR2 LQKENI.

As DNA, the CDR3 is TGTGCCAGCAGTTACTCTTTTGGGACCCAGTACTTC. This codes for CASSYSFGTQYF. The rearrangement joins TRBV6-5 to TRBJ2-5; D remains ambiguous. The length of the CDR3 is 12 residues. With 0 bases removed from V and 7 bases from J, the gap between germline ends came to 6 bases. The germline V gene has CDR1 MNHEY and CDR2 SVGAGI.

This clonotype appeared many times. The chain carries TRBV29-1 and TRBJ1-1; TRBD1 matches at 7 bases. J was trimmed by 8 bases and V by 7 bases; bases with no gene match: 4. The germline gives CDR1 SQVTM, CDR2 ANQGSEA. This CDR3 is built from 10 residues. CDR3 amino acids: CSGRDREAFF. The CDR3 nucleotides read TGCAGCGGGCGGGACAGAGAAGCTTTCTTT.

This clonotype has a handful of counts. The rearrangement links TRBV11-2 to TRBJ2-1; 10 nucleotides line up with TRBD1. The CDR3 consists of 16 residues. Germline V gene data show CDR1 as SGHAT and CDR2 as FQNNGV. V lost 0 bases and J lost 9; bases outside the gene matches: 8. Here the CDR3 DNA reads TGTGCCAGCAGCTTAGAAAAGCGACAGGGGGCCATTGAGCAGTTCTTC. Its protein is CASSLEKRQGAIEQFF. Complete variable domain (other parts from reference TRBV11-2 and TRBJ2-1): EAGVAQSPRYKIIEKRQSVAFWCNPISGHATLYWYQQILGQGPKLLIQFQNNGVVDDSQLPKDRFSAERLKGVDSTLKIQPAKLEDSAVYLCASSLEKRQGAIEQFFGPGTRLTVL.

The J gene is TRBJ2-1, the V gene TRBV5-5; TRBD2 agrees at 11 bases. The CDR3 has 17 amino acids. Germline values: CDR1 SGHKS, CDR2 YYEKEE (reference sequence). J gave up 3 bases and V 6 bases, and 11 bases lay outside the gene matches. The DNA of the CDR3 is TGTGCCAGCACTATCGGGACTAGCGGTACAGTCTACAATGAGCAGTTCTTC. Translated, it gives CASTIGTSGTVYNEQFF.

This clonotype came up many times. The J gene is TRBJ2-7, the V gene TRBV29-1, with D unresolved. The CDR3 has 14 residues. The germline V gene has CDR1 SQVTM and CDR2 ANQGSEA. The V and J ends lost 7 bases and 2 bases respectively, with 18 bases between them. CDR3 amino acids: CSAIDPVNTYEQYF. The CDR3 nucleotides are TGCAGCGCCATAGATCCCGTCAATACCTACGAGCAGTACTTC.